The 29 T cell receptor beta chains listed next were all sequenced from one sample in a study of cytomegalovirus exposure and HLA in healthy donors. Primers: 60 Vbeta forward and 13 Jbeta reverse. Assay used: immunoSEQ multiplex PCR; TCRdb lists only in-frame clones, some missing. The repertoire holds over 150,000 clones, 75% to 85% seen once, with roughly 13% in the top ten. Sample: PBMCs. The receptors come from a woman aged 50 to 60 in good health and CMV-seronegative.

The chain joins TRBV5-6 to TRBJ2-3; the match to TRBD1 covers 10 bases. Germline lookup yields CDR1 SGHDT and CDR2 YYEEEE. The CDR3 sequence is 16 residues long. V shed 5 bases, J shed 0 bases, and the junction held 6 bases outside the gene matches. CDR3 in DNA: TGTGCCAGCAGTCCAGACAGGGGGCGTAGCACAGATACGCAGTATTTT. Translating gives CASSPDRGRSTDTQYF.

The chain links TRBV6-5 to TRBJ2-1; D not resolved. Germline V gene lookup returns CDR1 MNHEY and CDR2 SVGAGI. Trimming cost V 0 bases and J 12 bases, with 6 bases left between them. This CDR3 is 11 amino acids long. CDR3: CASSYSSMQFF. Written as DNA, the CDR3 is TGTGCCAGCAGTTACTCGTCAATGCAGTTCTTC.

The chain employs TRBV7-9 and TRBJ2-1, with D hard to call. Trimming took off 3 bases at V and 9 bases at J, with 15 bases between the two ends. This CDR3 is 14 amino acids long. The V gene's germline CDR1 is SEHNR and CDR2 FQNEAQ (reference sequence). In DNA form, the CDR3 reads TGTGCCAGCAGCTTTTCGCAAGTTGGTAGTGAGCAGTTCTTC. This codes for CASSFSQVGSEQFF.

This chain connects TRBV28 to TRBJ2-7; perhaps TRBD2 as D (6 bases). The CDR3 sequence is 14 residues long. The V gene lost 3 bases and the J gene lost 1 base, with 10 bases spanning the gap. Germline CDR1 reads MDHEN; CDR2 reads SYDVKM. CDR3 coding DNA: TGTGCCAGCAGTTTTGAGGGAGGTTCCTACGAGCAGTACTTC. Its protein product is CASSFEGGSYEQYF.

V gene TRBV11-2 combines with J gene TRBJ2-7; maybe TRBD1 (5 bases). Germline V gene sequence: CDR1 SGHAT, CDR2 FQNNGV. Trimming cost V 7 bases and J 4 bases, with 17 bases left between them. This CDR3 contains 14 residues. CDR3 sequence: CASTSVGQAYEQYF. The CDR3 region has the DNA TGTGCCAGCACCAGTGTCGGACAAGCGTACGAGCAGTACTTC.

CDR3 nucleotide sequence: TGTGCCAGCAGCGTGACAGGGTTGGGCGAGCAGTACTTC. This encodes CASSVTGLGEQYF. The chain employs TRBV5-6 and TRBJ2-7, with 7 bases fitting TRBD1. V gave up 4 bases and J gave up 6 bases; unmatched junction bases: 7. The V gene's germline CDR1 is SGHDT and CDR2 YYEEEE. This CDR3 comprises 13 residues.

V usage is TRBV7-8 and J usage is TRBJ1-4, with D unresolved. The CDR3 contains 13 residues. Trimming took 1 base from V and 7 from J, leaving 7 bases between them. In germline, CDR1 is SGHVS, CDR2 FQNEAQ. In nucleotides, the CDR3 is TGTGCCAGCAGCTTAGTTGGGAGTGAAAAACTGTTTTTT. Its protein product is CASSLVGSEKLFF.

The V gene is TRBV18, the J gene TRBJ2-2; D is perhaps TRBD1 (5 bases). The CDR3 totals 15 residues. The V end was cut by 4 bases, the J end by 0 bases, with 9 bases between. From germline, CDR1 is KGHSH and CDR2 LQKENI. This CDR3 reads CASSRREANTGELFF. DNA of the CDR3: TGTGCCAGCTCACGCAGGGAAGCGAACACCGGGGAGCTGTTTTTT.

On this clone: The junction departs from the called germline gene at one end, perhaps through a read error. The CDR3 nucleotides are TGTGCCAGCAGATTAGGGGGCCGGGAGCAGTACTTC. Encoded protein: CASRLGGREQYF. The V gene is TRBV7-2, the J gene TRBJ2-7, with 7 bases aligning to TRBD1. The germline gives CDR1 SGHTA, CDR2 FQGNSA. The CDR3 spans 12 residues. Drawing the rest from reference TRBV7-2 and TRBJ2-7, the complete variable domain is GAGVSQSPSNKVTEKGKDVELRCDPISGHTALYWYRQSLGQGLEFLIYFQGNSAPDKSGLPSDRFSAERTGGSVSTLTIQRTQQEDSAVYLCASRLGGREQYFGPGTRLTVT.

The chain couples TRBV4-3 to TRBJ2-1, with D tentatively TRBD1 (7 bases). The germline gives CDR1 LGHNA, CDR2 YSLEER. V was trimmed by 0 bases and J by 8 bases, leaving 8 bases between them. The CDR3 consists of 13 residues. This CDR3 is CASSQDRGDEQFF. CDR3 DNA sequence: TGCGCCAGCAGCCAAGACAGGGGGGATGAGCAGTTCTTC.

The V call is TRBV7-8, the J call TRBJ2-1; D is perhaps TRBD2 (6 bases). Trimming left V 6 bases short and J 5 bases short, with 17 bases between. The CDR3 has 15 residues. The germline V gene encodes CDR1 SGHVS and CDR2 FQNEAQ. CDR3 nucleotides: TGTGCCAGCAGAATCGACGGGGGTTTAAACAATGAGCAGTTCTTC. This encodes CASRIDGGLNNEQFF.

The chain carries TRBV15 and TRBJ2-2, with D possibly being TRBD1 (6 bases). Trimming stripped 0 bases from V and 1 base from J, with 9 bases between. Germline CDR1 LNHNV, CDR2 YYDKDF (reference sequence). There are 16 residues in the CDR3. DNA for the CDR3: TGTGCCACCAGCAGAGAGCGACAGGTGAACACCGGGGAGCTGTTTTTT. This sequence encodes CATSRERQVNTGELFF.

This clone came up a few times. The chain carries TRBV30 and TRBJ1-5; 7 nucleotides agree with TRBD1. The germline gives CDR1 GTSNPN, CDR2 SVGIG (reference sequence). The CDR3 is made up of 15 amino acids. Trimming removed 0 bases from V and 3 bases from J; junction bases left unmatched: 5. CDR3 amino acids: CAWSVRGTDNQPQHF. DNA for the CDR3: TGTGCCTGGAGTGTACGAGGGACAGACAATCAGCCCCAGCATTTT.

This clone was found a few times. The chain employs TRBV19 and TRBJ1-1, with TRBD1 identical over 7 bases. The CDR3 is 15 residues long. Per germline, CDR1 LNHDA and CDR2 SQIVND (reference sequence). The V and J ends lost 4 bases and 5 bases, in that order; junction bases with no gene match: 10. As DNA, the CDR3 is TGTGCCAGTAGTACCCTGACAGGGAGGAGGACTGAAGCTTTCTTT. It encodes CASSTLTGRRTEAFF. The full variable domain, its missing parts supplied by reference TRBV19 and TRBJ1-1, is DGGITQSPKYLFRKEGQNVTLSCEQNLNHDAMYWYRQDPGQGLRLIYYSQIVNDFQKGDIAEGYSVSREKKESFPLTVTSAQKNPTAFYLCASSTLTGRRTEAFFGQGTRLTVV.

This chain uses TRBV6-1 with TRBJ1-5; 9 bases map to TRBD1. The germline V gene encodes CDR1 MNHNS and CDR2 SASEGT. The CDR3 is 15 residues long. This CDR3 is CAGGQGDSSNQPQHF. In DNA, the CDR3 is TGTGCGGGGGGACAGGGTGATAGTAGCAATCAGCCCCAGCATTTT.

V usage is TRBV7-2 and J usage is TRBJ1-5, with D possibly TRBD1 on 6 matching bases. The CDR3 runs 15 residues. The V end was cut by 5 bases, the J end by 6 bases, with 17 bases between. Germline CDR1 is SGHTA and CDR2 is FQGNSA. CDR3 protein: CASSVGGGGFQPQHF. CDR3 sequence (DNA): TGTGCCAGCAGCGTCGGGGGGGGCGGATTTCAGCCCCAGCATTTT.

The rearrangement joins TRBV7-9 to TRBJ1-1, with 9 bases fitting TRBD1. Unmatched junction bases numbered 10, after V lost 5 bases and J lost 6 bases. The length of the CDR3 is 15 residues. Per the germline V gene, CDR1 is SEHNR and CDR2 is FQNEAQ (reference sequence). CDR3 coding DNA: TGTGCCAGCAGCCAAGACCGGGACAGGGTTTCTGAAGCTTTCTTT. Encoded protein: CASSQDRDRVSEAFF.

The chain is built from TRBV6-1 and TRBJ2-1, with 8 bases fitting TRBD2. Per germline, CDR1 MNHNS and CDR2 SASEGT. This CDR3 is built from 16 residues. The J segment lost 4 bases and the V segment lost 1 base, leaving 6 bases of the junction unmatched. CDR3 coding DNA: TGTGCCAGCAGTGAAGTAACTAGCGGCTTTTACAATGAGCAGTTCTTC. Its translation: CASSEVTSGFYNEQFF.

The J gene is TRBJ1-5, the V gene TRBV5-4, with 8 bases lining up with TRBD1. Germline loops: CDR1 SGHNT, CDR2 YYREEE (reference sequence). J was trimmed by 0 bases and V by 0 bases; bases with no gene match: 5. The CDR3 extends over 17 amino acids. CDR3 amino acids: CASSLGGTGDSNQPQHF. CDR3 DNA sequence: TGTGCCAGCAGCTTGGGGGGGACAGGAGATAGCAATCAGCCCCAGCATTTT.

The CDR3 is CASSLQTLNEKLFF. The CDR3 DNA reads TGTGCCAGCAGTTTACAGACACTTAATGAAAAACTGTTTTTT. V and J are TRBV28 and TRBJ1-4; D is ambiguous. The CDR3 consists of 14 residues. The germline gives CDR1 MDHEN, CDR2 SYDVKM. The V and J ends lost 2 bases and 4 bases respectively, with 8 bases between them.

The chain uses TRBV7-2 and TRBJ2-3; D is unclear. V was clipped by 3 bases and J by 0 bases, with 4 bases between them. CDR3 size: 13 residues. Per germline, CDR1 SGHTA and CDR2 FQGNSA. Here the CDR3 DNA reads TGTGCCAGCAGCTTCCCTAGCACAGATACGCAGTATTTT. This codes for CASSFPSTDTQYF.

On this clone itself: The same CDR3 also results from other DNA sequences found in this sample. The CDR3: CASSFGGYEQYF. The CDR3 DNA reads as TGTGCCAGCAGCTTTGGGGGGTACGAGCAGTACTTC. The gene calls are TRBV5-4 and TRBJ2-7; D may be TRBD2 (6 bases). Germline V gives CDR1 SGHNT, CDR2 YYREEE (reference sequence). The CDR3 has 12 amino acids. V lost 2 bases, J lost 4 bases, and 7 bases lay in between.

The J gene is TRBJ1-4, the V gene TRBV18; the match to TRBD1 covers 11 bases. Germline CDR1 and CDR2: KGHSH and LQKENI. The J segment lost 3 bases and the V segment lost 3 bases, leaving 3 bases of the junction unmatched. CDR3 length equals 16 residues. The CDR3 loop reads CASSPRTGGSNEKLFF. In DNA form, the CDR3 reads TGTGCCAGCTCACCCCGGACAGGGGGCTCTAATGAAAAACTGTTTTTT.

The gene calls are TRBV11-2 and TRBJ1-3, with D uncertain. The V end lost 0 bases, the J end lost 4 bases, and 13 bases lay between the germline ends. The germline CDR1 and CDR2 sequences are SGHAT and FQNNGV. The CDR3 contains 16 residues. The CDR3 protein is CASSLDFGDAGNTIYF. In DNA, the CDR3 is TGTGCCAGCAGCTTAGATTTCGGAGACGCGGGAAACACCATATATTTT.

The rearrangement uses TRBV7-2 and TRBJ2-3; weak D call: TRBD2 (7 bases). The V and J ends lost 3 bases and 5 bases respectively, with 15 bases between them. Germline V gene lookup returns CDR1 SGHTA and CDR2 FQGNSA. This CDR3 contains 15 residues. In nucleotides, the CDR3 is TGTGCCAGCAGCTTGGTGCCGGGGGGCGGAGATACGCAGTATTTT. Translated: CASSLVPGGGDTQYF.

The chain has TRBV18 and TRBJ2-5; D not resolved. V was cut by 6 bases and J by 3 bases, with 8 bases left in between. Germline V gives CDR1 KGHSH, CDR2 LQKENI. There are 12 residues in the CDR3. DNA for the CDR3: TGTGCCAGCTCCCTCTCCGAAGAGACCCAGTACTTC. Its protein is CASSLSEETQYF.

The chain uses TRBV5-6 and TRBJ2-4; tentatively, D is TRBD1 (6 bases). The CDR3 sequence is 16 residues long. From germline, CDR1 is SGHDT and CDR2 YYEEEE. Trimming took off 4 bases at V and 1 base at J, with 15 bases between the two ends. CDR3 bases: TGTGCCAGCAGCACCGAGACAGGATGGGCCAAAAACATTCAGTACTTC. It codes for CASSTETGWAKNIQYF.

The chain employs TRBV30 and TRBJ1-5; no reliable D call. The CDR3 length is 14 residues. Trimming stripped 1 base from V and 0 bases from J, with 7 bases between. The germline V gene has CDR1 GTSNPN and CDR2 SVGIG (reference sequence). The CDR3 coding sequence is TGTGCCTGGAGTGGGCTTTATAGCAATCAGCCCCAGCATTTT. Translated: CAWSGLYSNQPQHF.

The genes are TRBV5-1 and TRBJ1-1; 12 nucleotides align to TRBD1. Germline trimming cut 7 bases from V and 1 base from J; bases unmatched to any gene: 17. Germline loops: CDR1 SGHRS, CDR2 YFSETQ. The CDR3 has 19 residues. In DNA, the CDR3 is TGCGCCAGCCATAGGGGGGACAGGGGGCTTTTTGGACCGAACACTGAAGCTTTCTTT. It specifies CASHRGDRGLFGPNTEAFF.